This TCR beta chain was identified in a study of T cell clonotyping in hematopoietic cell transplantation. The sample holds a few counts of this clone. Antigen unknown. Findings of the study overall: Higher Inverse Simpson Index values in graft donor and pretransplant recipient predicted broader posttransplant TCR diversity. No sorting was done, leaving CD4 and CD8 contributions mixed. Recipient TCR diversity dropped after transplant; expanded clonotypes rose from day 30 to 180.

The germline gives CDR1 GTSNPN, CDR2 SVGIG (reference sequence). This CDR3 comprises 18 residues. Trimming at V came to 4 bases and at J to 1 base, leaving 16 bases not matched to a gene. Data came from immunoSEQ multiplex PCR; TCRdb stores just in-frame clones and leaves some out. The sample consists of 9,500 to 15,000 clones, approximately 51% of them appearing once. The clonotype was recovered from a man in his forties or fifties in good health. Some clones in this sample may be carry-over from other donors' samples. The chain combines TRBV30 with TRBJ1-5; 7 nucleotides align to TRBD1. Sequencing input: peripheral blood mononuclear cells. CDR3 region: CAWIGRVKRGPSNQPQHF. The CDR3 coding sequence is TGTGCCTGGATTGGGCGCGTAAAAAGGGGGCCGAGCAATCAGCCCCAGCATTTT.